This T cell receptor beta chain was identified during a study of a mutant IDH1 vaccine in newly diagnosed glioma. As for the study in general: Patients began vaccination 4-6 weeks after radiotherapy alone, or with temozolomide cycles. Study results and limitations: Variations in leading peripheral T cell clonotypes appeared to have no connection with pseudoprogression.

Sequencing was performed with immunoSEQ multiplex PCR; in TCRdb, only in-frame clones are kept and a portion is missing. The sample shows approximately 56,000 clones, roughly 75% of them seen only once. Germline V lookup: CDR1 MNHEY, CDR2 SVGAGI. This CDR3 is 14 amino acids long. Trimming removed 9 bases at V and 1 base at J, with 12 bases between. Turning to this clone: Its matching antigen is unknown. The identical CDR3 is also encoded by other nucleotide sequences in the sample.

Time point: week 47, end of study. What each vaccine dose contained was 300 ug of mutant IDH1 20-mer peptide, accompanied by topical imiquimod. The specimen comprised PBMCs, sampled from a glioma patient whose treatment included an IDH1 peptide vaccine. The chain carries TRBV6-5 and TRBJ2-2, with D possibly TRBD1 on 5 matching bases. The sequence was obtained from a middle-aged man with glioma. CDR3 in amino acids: CASRGLVNTGELFF. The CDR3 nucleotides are TGTGCCAGTAGGGGTCTAGTGAACACCGGGGAGCTGTTTTTT.